The entry below describes one TCR beta chain. TCRdb keeps only in-frame clones here, not all; method: immunoSEQ multiplex PCR. The repertoire holds roughly 120,000 clones, with under 95% as singletons. The sample originates from a study of T cell responses to AZD1222 COVID-19 vaccine. Deletions cut 0 bases from V and 0 bases from J, with 7 bases between. The CDR3 loop spans 15 amino acids. Germline V gene sequence: CDR1 SGHRS, CDR2 YFSETQ. This sequence originates from an adult who received the AZD1222 COVID-19 vaccine. The sample in question was peripheral blood, obtained 28 days after the second AZD1222 dose. This sequence joins TRBV5-1 and TRBJ2-1; the D gene is possibly TRBD1 (5 bases). CDR3 sequence: CASSLAGNSYNEQFF. The CDR3 nucleotides are TGCGCCAGCAGCTTGGCAGGGAACTCCTACAATGAGCAGTTCTTC.